The subject of this entry is one T cell receptor beta chain. This clonotype was seen a few times. Its antigen is unknown. Nothing much larger sits one base from this clone, and base qualities are not available. This sample is drawn from a study of human T cells and chemical hapten exposure (TCRdb year 2021). Context from the whole study: For sensitization, 2% DPC in acetone was applied to a 2 cm by 2 cm area of upper inner arm skin. Blood was sampled from patients pre-sensitization (week 0) and at 2, 6 and about 24 weeks after DPC sensitization. Twenty-nine alopecia patients provided blood for TCR sequencing at one to four time points (pre-sensitization, 2, 6 and 24 weeks). Patch tests used Finn chambers with 0.01% DPC on the upper back, scored after 6 days by International Contact Dermatitis Research Group standards. Alopecia areata with under or over 50% scalp involvement, alopecia totalis and alopecia universalis were represented in the patient cohort, which was mostly female. The libraries were sequenced as a pool, and the TCR yield per sample differed mostly because of small variations in library volumes within the pool. Throughout the study period of approximately 23 weeks, patients also received therapeutic DPC doses to the scalp every week. Peripheral blood TCR repertoire changes were tracked in vivo in alopecia patients during primary and secondary sensitization to the hapten diphenylcyclopropenone (DPC). What the study reported, not specific to this receptor: After repeated subsampling, the strength of the expansion versus patch-test correlation and the threshold at which it became significant changed. Alopecia, a presumed autoimmune disease, was present in all patients, so the immune response of the patients might differ from that of healthy individuals. Significantly more large CDR3 similarity clusters were formed by expanded TCRs than by pre-sensitization or healthy control sets, consistent with antigen-driven responses. DPC sensitization did not change how many TCRs were above 1 in 1000 frequency, and no evidence was found of alterations in global repertoire structure. The number of PT1 expanded TCRs positively correlated with patch test score, significant at thresholds 8, 16 and 32 but not 4.

The germline V gene encodes CDR1 SNHLY and CDR2 FYNNEI. V lost 9 bases and J lost 0 bases; the stretch between them is 13 bases long. Inclusive of the bounding cysteine and phenylalanine, the CDR3 is 14 residues long. Kept here is only the CDR3 DNA, which spans 42 bases and is read in frame from base 1. The library was made by RACE. The run used a NextSeq 500. During library preparation, unique molecular identifiers were attached to individual cDNA molecules so that TCRs could be counted quantitatively and reproducibly. Both TCR alpha and TCR beta chains were sequenced from each blood RNA sample. In the source study's methods: Samples had a median of roughly 98,000 TCRs, with a range from roughly 20,000 to 690,600. V, J and CDR3 annotation of the TCR reads was carried out using the Decombinator software suite. To make PS versus PT1 abundance plots, every sample was subsampled to the same number of TCRs (28,000). Expanded TCRs were defined as absent before sensitization and observed at least eight times at the 2-week time point. TCRdb passed the public sequencing reads through fastp at Q25 and MiXCR, retaining productive beta sequences. A single entry per CDR3 protein holds the most common genes and DNA from its merged rows. TCRdb, not the authors, supplied the V and J calls. For this sample the table gives roughly 260,000 distinct CDR3 sequences, of which about 8.6% were detected only once. The ten largest account for approximately 2.2% of the sample.

Taken with the paper, the label for time point translates to: pre-sensitization, week 0. Interpreted using the paper, the treatment or condition label stands for: therapeutic diphenylcyclopropenone sensitization with weekly scalp DPC. At every patch-test visit, the blood draw took place before the patch test was put on. Eligible patients were aged 18 to 70, diagnosed with alopecia, deemed suitable for DPC therapy, and excluded if pregnant. Unfractionated whole blood was collected in Tempus Blood RNA tubes, and total RNA was extracted from that blood. The sequence derives from a woman aged 40 to 50 with alopecia areata. Some clones in this sample may be carry-over from other donors' samples. The chain was built from TRBV2 and TRBJ2-3; TRBD1 is possibly the D segment (6 matching bases). The sample in question was whole blood, obtained in connection with sensitization to the hapten diphenylcyclopropenone (DPC). The CDR3 reads CASSVTGSTDTQYF. At the DNA level, the sequence is TGTGCCAGTTCGGTCACAGGGAGCACAGATACGCAGTATTTT.